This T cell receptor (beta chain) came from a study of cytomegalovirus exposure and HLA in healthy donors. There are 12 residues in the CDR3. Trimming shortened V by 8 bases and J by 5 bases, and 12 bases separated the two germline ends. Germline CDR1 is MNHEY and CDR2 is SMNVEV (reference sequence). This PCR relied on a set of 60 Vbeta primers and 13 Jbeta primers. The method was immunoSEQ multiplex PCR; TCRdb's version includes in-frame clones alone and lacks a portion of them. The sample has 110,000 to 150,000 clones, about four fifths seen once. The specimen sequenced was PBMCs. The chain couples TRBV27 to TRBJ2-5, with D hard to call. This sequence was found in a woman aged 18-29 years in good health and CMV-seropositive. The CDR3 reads CASGPMVETQYF. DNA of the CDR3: TGTGCCAGCGGGCCGATGGTCGAGACCCAGTACTTC.